This note documents a single T cell receptor beta chain sequence. Germline assignment: CDR1 SGHDT and CDR2 YYEEEE. The CDR3 totals 18 residues. With 0 bases clipped from V and 2 bases from J, the junction kept 4 bases outside the gene matches. This entry is derived from a study of blood T cell repertoires in COVID-19. Looking at the study overall: The study drew acute and convalescent COVID-19 samples from the United States, Italy and Spain. T cells, B-cell-depleted T cells, or PBMCs provided the cDNA or gDNA that served as material.

Source study methods: Reference gene primer amplification gave nucleated cell count estimates. Here immunoSEQ multiplex PCR was the method, and the copy in TCRdb shows in-frame clones only, minus some. V, J and clone size reflect that table, while D and trimming were determined from the DNA. The sample has more than 90,000 clones, more than 75% seen once. Sequencing was done on a sample of peripheral blood. The genes are TRBV5-6 and TRBJ2-3; TRBD2 aligns across 15 bases. This TCR derives from a woman in her 30s with acute or convalescent COVID-19. CDR3 region: CASSLAGLAGGPTDTQYF. CDR3 in DNA: TGTGCCAGCAGCTTGGCGGGACTAGCGGGGGGACCCACAGATACGCAGTATTTT.